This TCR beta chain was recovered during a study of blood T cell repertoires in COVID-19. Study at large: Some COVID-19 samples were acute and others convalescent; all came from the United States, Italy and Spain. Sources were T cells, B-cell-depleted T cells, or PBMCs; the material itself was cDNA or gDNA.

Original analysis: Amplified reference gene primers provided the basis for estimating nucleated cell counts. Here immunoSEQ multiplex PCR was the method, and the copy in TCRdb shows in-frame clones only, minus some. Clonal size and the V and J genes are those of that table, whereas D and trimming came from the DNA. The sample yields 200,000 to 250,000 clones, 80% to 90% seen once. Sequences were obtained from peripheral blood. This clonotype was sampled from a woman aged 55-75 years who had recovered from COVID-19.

The CDR3 reads CASSQARRAGEQYF. In nucleotides, the CDR3 is TGTGCCAGCAGCCAAGCTCGCCGGGCGGGGGAGCAGTACTTC. The chain employs TRBV3-1 (or the pseudogene TRBV3-2) and TRBJ2-7, with TRBD2 as a possible D gene (6 bases). Germline V lookup: CDR1 LGHDT, CDR2 YNNKEL (reference sequence). V was shortened by 1 base and J by 7 bases, with 14 bases between the two germline ends. The CDR3 length is 14 residues.